Listed below are T cell receptor beta chains from one sample, sequenced in a study of T cell responses to AZD1222 COVID-19 vaccine. TCRdb keeps only in-frame clones here, not all; method: immunoSEQ multiplex PCR. The sample lists tens of thousands of clones, 85% to 90% seen once, with over 1.1% in the top ten. The sample in question was peripheral blood, obtained 28 days after the second AZD1222 dose. The receptors derive from an adult who received the AZD1222 COVID-19 vaccine. The CDR3 runs from the conserved cysteine through the conserved F or W. Fields, in order: clone size, J gene, V gene, D gene, CDR3 DNA, CDR3 protein. D genes are given only for firm matches. Rows give clone size only sometimes, using once, few, many, or a class for an expanded clone.

NA,TRBJ2-3,TRBV11-2,NA,TGTGCCAGCAGCTTAGATCACGGGGGTACAGATACGCAGTATTTT,CASSLDHGGTDTQYF
once,TRBJ2-7,TRBV10-3,TRBD2,TGTGCCATCAGCGTCGGACTAGCGGAACGCTACGAGCAGTACTTC,CAISVGLAERYEQYF
NA,TRBJ1-1,TRBV29-1,NA,TGCAGCGTTGCGGGACACCTAGGCGGCACTGAAGCTTTCTTT,CSVAGHLGGTEAFF
NA,TRBJ2-2,TRBV7-3,NA,TGTGCCAGCAGTTCGGACAGCGCGAACACCGGGAAGCTGTTTTTT,CASSSDSANTGKLFF
NA,TRBJ2-5,TRBV7-3,TRBD1,TGTGCCAGCAGCTTAACTCTCGGGACAGGGGGAGAGACCCAGTACTTC,CASSLTLGTGGETQYF
NA,TRBJ1-5,TRBV14,NA,TGTGCCAGCAGCCAATCCAATCAGCCCCAGCATTTT,CASSQSNQPQHF
NA,TRBJ2-5,TRBV5-4,NA,TGTGCCAGCAGCTTCGATCAGGACAAAGACTTC,CASSFDQDKDF
NA,TRBJ1-4,TRBV7-2,TRBD1,TGTGCCAGCAGCTTAGTCGGGACAGCCAATGAAAAACTGTTTTTT,CASSLVGTANEKLFF
NA,TRBJ1-6,TRBV25-1,NA,TGTGCCAGCAGTGCAATAGTTAATTCACCCCTCCACTTT,CASSAIVNSPLHF
NA,TRBJ2-2,TRBV6-5,NA,TGTGCCAGCGAGGGGTCCGGGGAGCTGTTTTTT,CASEGSGELFF
NA,TRBJ1-5,TRBV5-8,TRBD1,TGTGCCAGCAGCCCCGTTGGAGGGGGCACTATTCGGCCCCAGCATTTT,CASSPVGGGTIRPQHF
NA,TRBJ1-3,TRBV30,NA,TGTGCCTGGACCCTAACAGCGGGAAACACCATATATTTT,CAWTLTAGNTIYF
NA,TRBJ2-2,TRBV2,NA,TGTGCCAGCAGTAGGCGGGACATCATCACCGGGGAGCTGTTTTTT,CASSRRDIITGELFF
NA,TRBJ1-2,TRBV19,NA,TGTGCCAGTACCCCGACGGAAGAATCCTATGGCTACACCTTC,CASTPTEESYGYTF
NA,TRBJ2-5,TRBV19,TRBD2,TGTGCCAGTAGTCCCGTTGGGACTAGAGTAGAGACCCAGTACTTC,CASSPVGTRVETQYF
NA,TRBJ2-1,TRBV10-1,NA,TGCGCCAGCAGCCTCCTTTACAGGCACAATGAGCAGTTCTTC,CASSLLYRHNEQFF
once,TRBJ1-1,TRBV3-1/TRBV3-2,TRBD1,TGTGCCAGCAGCCTCACAGGGGAAGGCACTGAAGCTTTCTTT,CASSLTGEGTEAFF
NA,TRBJ2-3,TRBV7-3,TRBD2,TGTGCCAGCAGCTCCCAGCCGGGGGGGGGAGATACGCAGTATTTT,CASSSQPGGGDTQYF
NA,TRBJ2-7,TRBV30,NA,TGTGCCTGGAGACAAGAAAACGAGCAGTACTTC,CAWRQENEQYF
NA,TRBJ1-6,TRBV19,TRBD1,TGTGCCAGTAGTAAGGACAGGGGAAGGGGATATAATTCACCCCTCCACTTT,CASSKDRGRGYNSPLHF
NA,TRBJ1-5,TRBV2,TRBD1,TGTGCCAGCAGGGCCGGGACAGGAAGTCAGCCCCAGCATTTT,CASRAGTGSQPQHF
NA,TRBJ1-2,TRBV14,NA,TGTGCCAGCAGTCCTTCTCTACGCTATGGCTACACCTTC,CASSPSLRYGYTF
NA,TRBJ1-6,TRBV19,TRBD1,TGTGCCAGTAGTACTACGGGACAGAATAATTCACCCCTCCACTTT,CASSTTGQNNSPLHF
NA,TRBJ1-5,TRBV30,NA,TGTGCCTGGAGTGTAGTTCAAAGGGCTCAGCCCCAGCATTTT,CAWSVVQRAQPQHF
NA,TRBJ1-2,TRBV7-2,NA,TGTGCCAGCAGCTTAGGAGGGACCTCTAACTATGGCTACACCTTC,CASSLGGTSNYGYTF
NA,TRBJ1-1,TRBV25-1,TRBD1,TGTGCCAGCACCCAGACAGGGAGGAACACTGAAGCTTTCTTT,CASTQTGRNTEAFF
NA,TRBJ2-5,TRBV7-6,NA,TGTGCCAGCAGCTTAGCGGAGTCAGAGACCCAGTACTTC,CASSLAESETQYF
NA,TRBJ2-3,TRBV14,NA,TGTGCCAGCAGCCAAGATTTTGGGGACGCGGCAGATACGCAGTATTTT,CASSQDFGDAADTQYF
NA,TRBJ1-1,TRBV24-1,NA,TGTGCCACCAGTTTAGGAGGGAACACTGAAGCTTTCTTT,CATSLGGNTEAFF
once,TRBJ1-5,TRBV7-6,NA,TGTGCCAGCAGCTTAGAGCAGGGAGCTAGCAATCAGCCCCAGCATTTT,CASSLEQGASNQPQHF
NA,TRBJ1-2,TRBV28,NA,TGTGCCAGCAGTTCTCATCACAGGGACATAAACTATGGCTACACCTTC,CASSSHHRDINYGYTF
few,TRBJ1-6,TRBV7-2,TRBD1,TGTGCCAGCAGCCCGGGACAGGGCATGAATTCACCCCTCCACTTT,CASSPGQGMNSPLHF
NA,TRBJ2-5,TRBV7-9,NA,TGTGCCAGCAGCTTCCCCTCCCGGGATCAAGAGACCCAGTACTTC,CASSFPSRDQETQYF
NA,TRBJ1-6,TRBV18,NA,TGTGCCAGCTCACCGTTTGGGGACCTCCTGGATTCACCCCTCCACTTT,CASSPFGDLLDSPLHF
NA,TRBJ2-7,TRBV5-1,NA,TGCGCCAGCAGCTTGGATGCAGGGAACTACGAGCAGTACTTC,CASSLDAGNYEQYF
NA,TRBJ2-2,TRBV5-4,NA,TGTGCCAGCAGCTTGGACAGCCACACCGGGGAGCTGTTTTTT,CASSLDSHTGELFF
once,TRBJ1-1,TRBV10-2,NA,TGCGCCAGCAGCCTGGGACAAGACACTGAAGCTTTCTTT,CASSLGQDTEAFF
NA,TRBJ1-2,TRBV29-1,NA,TGCAGCCTAGGGAGGGCGGACGGCTACACCTTC,CSLGRADGYTF
NA,TRBJ1-1,TRBV28,NA,TGTGCCAGCAGAAGGGGGGGAGATAACACTGAAGCTTTCTTT,CASRRGGDNTEAFF
NA,TRBJ2-1,TRBV7-3,TRBD2,TGTGCCAGCAGCTCCCTCGGACTAGCGGGCTCATACAATGAGCAGTTCTTC,CASSSLGLAGSYNEQFF
NA,TRBJ1-3,TRBV7-9,NA,TGTGCCAGCAGTTATACAGGGGGAAACACCATATATTTT,CASSYTGGNTIYF
NA,TRBJ1-6,TRBV7-5,NA,TGTGTCAGAACACCGGGACTCAACAATTCACCCCTCCACTTT,CVRTPGLNNSPLHF
NA,TRBJ1-2,TRBV19,NA,TGTGCCAGTAACCCCTCGGGGGCGGGGAACTATGGCTACACCTTC,CASNPSGAGNYGYTF
NA,TRBJ1-5,TRBV7-6,NA,TGTGCCAGCAGCCCAACCCCATTAACAGGGAACAATCAGCCCCAGCATTTT,CASSPTPLTGNNQPQHF
once,TRBJ2-7,TRBV6-2/TRBV6-3,TRBD1,TGTGCCAGCAGTTTTGGAATTTCCGGGACAGGGGGCTACGAGCAGTACTTC,CASSFGISGTGGYEQYF
NA,TRBJ1-3,TRBV28,NA,TGTGCCAGCAGTTCAGGACTGACCGCTGGAAACACCATATATTTT,CASSSGLTAGNTIYF
NA,TRBJ1-6,TRBV7-2,NA,TGTGCCAGCAGCTTAGCCTCCATAGATTCACCCCTCCACTTT,CASSLASIDSPLHF
NA,TRBJ1-5,TRBV21-1,NA,TGTGCCAGCAGCAAAGCCTGCACAGGGGAACAGCCCCAGCATTTT,CASSKACTGEQPQHF
NA,TRBJ2-1,TRBV6-1,NA,TGTGCCAGCAGTGCCCCTGGACAGCTTTTCTACAATGAGCAGTTCTTC,CASSAPGQLFYNEQFF
NA,TRBJ2-7,TRBV5-1,NA,TGCGCCAGCAGTAGAACCGGGGCCTACGAGCAGTACTTC,CASSRTGAYEQYF
NA,TRBJ2-7,TRBV30,NA,TGTGCCTGGAGGTCCTACAGCTACGAGCAGTACTTC,CAWRSYSYEQYF
few,TRBJ1-3,TRBV2,TRBD1,TGTGCCAGCACGGGACAGGCCACTGCTGGCAACACCATATATTTT,CASTGQATAGNTIYF
NA,TRBJ2-6,TRBV5-8,NA,TGTGCCAGCAGCATCCTCTCAACCTCTGGGGCCAACGTCCTGACTTTC,CASSILSTSGANVLTF
NA,TRBJ1-5,TRBV6-5,TRBD1,TGTGCCAGCAGGACAGGGGGTTTCGGCAATCAGCCCCAGCATTTT,CASRTGGFGNQPQHF
NA,TRBJ2-3,TRBV7-2,TRBD1,TGTGCCAGCAGCTCTAACGGACAGGACACAGATACGCAGTATTTT,CASSSNGQDTDTQYF
NA,TRBJ1-4,TRBV29-1,NA,TGCAGCGTTGAGTCCCGGGGAAATGAAAAACTGTTTTTT,CSVESRGNEKLFF
NA,TRBJ1-5,TRBV27,TRBD1,TGTGCCAGCAGAAAGACAGGGGTTCAGCCCCAGCATTTT,CASRKTGVQPQHF
NA,TRBJ1-3,TRBV29-1,NA,TGCAGCGTTGTCGACACGAGCTCTGGAAACACCATATATTTT,CSVVDTSSGNTIYF